This T cell receptor (beta chain) originates from a study of T cell repertoires in cytomegalovirus infection. Regarding the study as a whole: In two of eight donors, the top clonotype was HLA-C-restricted CMV-specific.

Germline V lookup: CDR1 SEHNR, CDR2 FQNEAQ (reference sequence). The V end was cut by 2 bases, the J end by 6 bases, with 10 bases between. The CDR3 spans 14 residues. Points on this clonotype: The antigen is unknown.

A single record per CDR3 protein comes from TCRdb applying MiXCR to the reads. This table has 560,000 or so distinct CDR3 sequences, 15% to 20% appearing once. This chain joins TRBV7-9 and TRBJ2-2, with D unclear. The specimen was CD8+ T cells from PBMCs. The TCR originated in a human donor in good health (CMV status not recorded). Some clones in this sample may be carry-over from other donors' samples. CDR3 sequence reads: CASSLLGLPGELFF. The CDR3 coding sequence is TGTGCCAGCAGCTTACTCGGATTGCCCGGGGAGCTGTTTTTT.